This T cell receptor beta chain was documented in a study of blood T cell repertoires in COVID-19. The overall study: Both acute and convalescent COVID-19 samples were obtained from the United States, Italy and Spain. The cDNA or gDNA used as material had been derived from T cells, B-cell-depleted T cells, or PBMCs.

Original methodology: Amplification from reference gene primers served as the basis for estimated nucleated cell counts. Profiled with immunoSEQ multiplex PCR; TCRdb holds only in-frame clones, not every one. The DNA gave D and trimming, while V, J and clone size come from that table. The table has tens of thousands of clones, about 88% seen once. Sequences were obtained from peripheral blood. The TCR was taken from a human donor in a cohort sampled during active COVID-19.

As DNA, the CDR3 is TGTGCCAGCAGCTTAGACCCAGGAAACTCTGGAAACACCATATATTTT. Protein: CASSLDPGNSGNTIYF. The chain is built from TRBV7-6 and TRBJ1-3; no reliable D call. The CDR3 sequence is 16 residues long. The V end was cut by 1 base, the J end by 0 bases, with 10 bases between. Germline CDR1 reads SGHVS; CDR2 reads FNYEAQ.